This TCR beta chain was captured in a study of OX40 agonist ivuxolimab in advanced cancers. Findings and limits, study-wide: CD8+ T cells showed, on average, more clonal expansion than CD4+ cells. At 0.1 to 3.0 mg/kg and by week 6, CD4+ and CD8+ T cells in the blood had expanded clonally.

Comments on this clone: No antigen is known for it.

This table comes from immunoSEQ multiplex PCR, and its TCRdb copy is limited to in-frame clones, with some not included. The sample lists about 79,000 clones; roughly 94% were seen once. Systemic immunosuppression or autoimmune disease history was grounds to exclude patients. Trimming cost V 4 bases and J 9 bases; bases outside gene matches: 17. The germline gives CDR1 SQVTM, CDR2 ANQGSEA. The CDR3 extends over 16 amino acids. The clonotype originates from an adult with an advanced solid tumor such as melanoma, head and neck, liver or kidney cancer. This chain links TRBV29-1 with TRBJ2-1; the match to TRBD2 covers 8 bases. Sequencing was performed on CD4+ or CD8+ T cells sorted from blood, taken in a trial of the OX40 agonist ivuxolimab. DNA of the CDR3: TGCAGCGTTGGGAGAGTGTATGGTGAAACTAGCGGTGAGCAGTTCTTC. Translation: CSVGRVYGETSGEQFF.